The source of this TCR beta chain is a study of identical twins. Germline trimming cut 5 bases from V and 15 bases from J; bases unmatched to any gene: 6. Germline loops: CDR1 DFQATT, CDR2 SNEGSKA (reference sequence). CDR3 length: 11 residues. One entry per CDR3 protein results from TCRdb running MiXCR on the 5' RACE reads. The data contain 1.5 million or so distinct CDR3 sequences, about 32% of them singletons. Sequencing was carried out using cord blood. J is TRBJ2-1 and V is TRBV20-1; 11 nucleotides agree with TRBD2. This clonotype was obtained from a newborn girl in good health. CDR3 protein: CSAQTSGSLFF. CDR3 coding DNA: TGCAGTGCTCAAACTAGCGGGAGCTTGTTCTTC.